Shown below are 30 T cell receptor beta chains from a single sample sequenced in a study of blood T cell repertoires in COVID-19. Clones were sequenced by immunoSEQ multiplex PCR, and TCRdb holds only the in-frame ones, with some missing. The data contain about 110,000 clones, 70% to 85% of them singletons. Sequenced: peripheral blood. The receptors were gathered from a man aged 70 or older with active or convalescent COVID-19.

The V and J genes are TRBV4-2 and TRBJ2-7; possibly TRBD1 for D (5 bases). V lost 4 bases, J lost 2 bases, and 18 bases lay in between. The CDR3 totals 16 residues. Per germline, CDR1 LGHNA and CDR2 YNFKEQ. The DNA for the CDR3 is TGTGCCAGCAGCCCAGATATGGGGCAGTGGGCCTACGAGCAGTACTTC. The encoded protein is CASSPDMGQWAYEQYF.

This clone was seen a few times. The rearrangement uses TRBV10-3 and TRBJ2-3; TRBD2 aligns across 10 bases. CDR3 length: 16 amino acids. Germline values: CDR1 ENHRY, CDR2 SYGVKD. The J segment lost 3 bases and the V segment lost 4 bases, leaving 7 bases of the junction unmatched. The CDR3 sequence is CAISAERGGRTDTQYF. The CDR3 DNA reads as TGTGCCATCAGTGCCGAGCGGGGGGGCAGAACAGATACGCAGTATTTT.

The rearrangement links TRBV6-6 to TRBJ2-1; D not certain. The length of the CDR3 is 10 residues. The V gene lost 8 bases and the J gene lost 5 bases, with 4 bases spanning the gap. Germline CDR1 and CDR2: MNHNY and SVGAGI (reference sequence). CDR3 nucleotide sequence: TGTGCCAGCTCAGACAATGAGCAGTTCTTC. It translates to CASSDNEQFF.

The chain has TRBV5-1 and TRBJ2-1; D is uncertain. V lost 2 bases to trimming and J lost 5 bases, with 14 bases between them. Germline values: CDR1 SGHRS, CDR2 YFSETQ. The CDR3 totals 15 residues. The CDR3 nucleotides are TGCGCCAGCAGCTTACAGCCTTTGGGCGACAATGAGCAGTTCTTC. Translating it yields CASSLQPLGDNEQFF.

The rearrangement uses TRBV7-9 and TRBJ1-6; 9 nucleotides align to TRBD1. Germline assignment: CDR1 SEHNR and CDR2 FQNEAQ (reference sequence). Losses at the gene ends were 5 bases for V and 7 bases for J; bases not matched to a gene: 9. This CDR3 comprises 16 residues. Written as DNA, the CDR3 is TGTGCCAGCAGCGCAAGAACTGGACAGGGGAATTCACCCCTCCACTTT. Translated: CASSARTGQGNSPLHF.

The rearrangement links TRBV2 to TRBJ2-6; D possibly corresponds to TRBD2 (7 bases). Deletions cut 6 bases from V and 4 bases from J, with 19 bases between. Looked up from germline, CDR1 is SNHLY and CDR2 is FYNNEI. The CDR3 is 17 residues long. The CDR3 DNA sequence: TGTGCCAGCAGGAGAGCAGAGGGGGGGCTCGGGGCCAACGTCCTGACTTTC. Translation gives CASRRAEGGLGANVLTF.

The V call is TRBV30, the J call TRBJ2-2; maybe TRBD2 (7 bases). Trimming cost V 8 bases and J 5 bases, with 15 bases left between them. CDR1 and CDR2 from the germline V gene are GTSNPN and SVGIG (reference sequence). CDR3 length: 13 amino acids. The CDR3 region has the DNA TGTGCCCACAACAGGGAGGGAACCGGGGAGCTGTTTTTT. Translating gives CAHNREGTGELFF.

The J gene is TRBJ2-7, the V gene TRBV5-1; the D gene is possibly TRBD1 (5 bases). Trimming took off 0 bases at V and 8 bases at J, with 12 bases between the two ends. The CDR3 runs to 13 residues. Germline V CDR1 and CDR2: SGHRS, YFSETQ. DNA of the CDR3: TGCGCCAGCAGCTTGGCCGATAGGGGTCAGCAGTACTTC. Translating gives CASSLADRGQQYF.

This clone was found once. The chain links TRBV15 to TRBJ2-1; 12 nucleotides align to TRBD2. This CDR3 region has 16 residues. Looked up from germline, CDR1 is LNHNV and CDR2 is YYDKDF (reference sequence). V lost 1 base to trimming and J lost 8 bases; unmatched junction nucleotides: 6. CDR3 bases: TGTGCCACCAGCAGAGGGCTAGCGGGGGGGCGAGATGAGCAGTTCTTC. This encodes CATSRGLAGGRDEQFF.

The chain links TRBV4-1 to TRBJ2-5, with D perhaps TRBD2 (6 bases). The length of the CDR3 is 15 residues. The germline CDR1 and CDR2 sequences are MGHRA and YSYEKL. Between the trimmed V and J ends, which lost 6 bases and 2 bases, there was a span of 16 bases. Written as DNA, the CDR3 is TGCGCCAGCAGGACGTTACTAGCTGCGCAAGAGACCCAGTACTTC. It translates to CASRTLLAAQETQYF.

The genes are TRBV2 and TRBJ1-2; 10 bases fit TRBD1. Germline V lookup: CDR1 SNHLY, CDR2 FYNNEI. Trimming cost V 3 bases and J 8 bases; bases outside gene matches: 6. The CDR3 spans 14 residues. As DNA, the CDR3 is TGTGCCAGCAGTGATTCCGGGACAGGGGAAGGCTACACCTTC. Translating gives CASSDSGTGEGYTF.

V and J are TRBV19 and TRBJ2-2, with D possibly being TRBD1 (5 bases). The CDR3 has 15 residues. Trimming pared 8 bases from V and 1 base from J, leaving 14 bases between. CDR1 and CDR2 from the germline V gene are LNHDA and SQIVND (reference sequence). The CDR3 DNA reads as TGTGCCAGTTGGGCGAGGCAGGGGAACACCGGGGAGCTGTTTTTT. Translated: CASWARQGNTGELFF. The full variable domain, completed using reference TRBV19 and TRBJ2-2, is DGGITQSPKYLFRKEGQNVTLSCEQNLNHDAMYWYRQDPGQGLRLIYYSQIVNDFQKGDIAEGYSVSREKKESFPLTVTSAQKNPTAFYLCASWARQGNTGELFFGEGSRLTVL.

The chain uses TRBV20-1 and TRBJ1-5; D uncertain. Per germline, CDR1 DFQATT and CDR2 SNEGSKA (reference sequence). The V end was cut by 3 bases, the J end by 4 bases, with 4 bases between. CDR3 length equals 11 residues. The CDR3 protein is CSASPNQPQHF. The CDR3 nucleotides are TGCAGTGCTAGCCCAAATCAGCCCCAGCATTTT.

V usage is TRBV11-2 and J usage is TRBJ2-7; D not certain. Trimming cost V 5 bases and J 0 bases, with 11 bases left between them. This CDR3 spans 14 amino acids. CDR1 is SGHAT and CDR2 is FQNNGV in the germline V gene. DNA for the CDR3: TGTGCCAGCAGCCGCGTGTCTACCTCCTACGAGCAGTACTTC. It yields the protein CASSRVSTSYEQYF.

The count of this clone is one. This chain uses TRBV7-3 with TRBJ2-2; 8 nucleotides match TRBD1. The CDR3 is made up of 14 amino acids. The V and J ends lost 4 bases and 8 bases, in that order; junction bases with no gene match: 6. CDR1 is SGHTA, CDR2 FQGTGA, per germline. CDR3 protein: CASSSDRVWGELFF. CDR3 bases: TGTGCCAGCAGCTCGGACAGGGTTTGGGGGGAGCTGTTTTTT.

Notes on this clone: In the same sample, other DNA sequences code for this CDR3. The chain couples TRBV6-5 to TRBJ1-5, with unresolved D. This CDR3 is built from 13 residues. Trimming removed 6 bases from V and 0 bases from J, with 6 bases in between. Germline V gene sequence: CDR1 MNHEY, CDR2 SVGAGI. Written as DNA, the CDR3 is TGTGCCAGCAGCCGGTATAGCAATCAGCCCCAGCATTTT. It encodes CASSRYSNQPQHF.

This rearrangement joins TRBV7-2 to TRBJ1-2, with 7 bases matching TRBD1. Germline trimming cut 5 bases from V and 2 bases from J; bases unmatched to any gene: 8. The CDR3 consists of 15 residues. CDR1 SGHTA and CDR2 FQGNSA come from the germline V gene. CDR3 sequence: CASSTRTGGNYGYTF. The CDR3 DNA follows: TGTGCCAGCAGCACCCGGACAGGTGGGAACTATGGCTACACCTTC.

The chain employs TRBV2 and TRBJ1-1; TRBD1 might be the D (6 bases). V lost 6 bases and J 5 bases, leaving 19 bases between the germline ends. Germline V gene data show CDR1 as SNHLY and CDR2 as FYNNEI. There are 15 residues in the CDR3. In DNA form, the CDR3 reads TGTGCCAGCAGAGCCGACAGGCCAAGAGGAACTGAAGCTTTCTTT. This encodes CASRADRPRGTEAFF. The full variable domain, rest sourced from reference TRBV2 and TRBJ1-1, is EPEVTQTPSHQVTQMGQEVILRCVPISNHLYFYWYRQILGQKVEFLVSFYNNEISEKSEIFDDQFSVERPDGSNFTLKIRSTKLEDSAMYFCASRADRPRGTEAFFGQGTRLTVV.

This rearrangement joins TRBV7-8 to TRBJ2-5; D ambiguous. CDR3 length: 15 residues. V lost 2 bases to trimming and J lost 1 base, with 11 bases between them. Germline V gene lookup returns CDR1 SGHVS and CDR2 FQNEAQ. The CDR3 region has the DNA TGTGCCAGCAGCTTACGGGTTACCCGCCAAGAGACCCAGTACTTC. The encoded protein is CASSLRVTRQETQYF.

The sample holds many counts of this clone. This sequence joins TRBV11-2 and TRBJ2-1, with a tentative D call TRBD2 (7 bases). The CDR3 is made up of 17 amino acids. Trimming pared 1 base from V and 2 bases from J, leaving 15 bases between. CDR1 is SGHAT and CDR2 is FQNNGV in the germline V gene. The CDR3 DNA reads as TGTGCCAGCAGCTTAGTAAGGGGGGGAGGACCCTACAATGAGCAGTTCTTC. Translation: CASSLVRGGGPYNEQFF.

This chain joins TRBV6-6 and TRBJ1-5, with D perhaps TRBD1 (6 bases). Germline V CDR1 and CDR2: MNHNY, SVGAGI (reference sequence). This CDR3 is built from 14 residues. V lost 6 bases to trimming and J lost 1 base, with 10 bases between them. The CDR3 sequence: CASREQGSNQPQHF. As DNA, the CDR3 is TGTGCCAGCAGGGAACAGGGAAGCAATCAGCCCCAGCATTTT.

This clone appeared a single time. The chain employs TRBV6-5 and TRBJ2-5; 7 nucleotides match TRBD1. Germline trimming cut 5 bases from V and 4 bases from J; bases unmatched to any gene: 4. Germline V gene data show CDR1 as MNHEY and CDR2 as SVGAGI. This CDR3 is built from 13 residues. The CDR3 coding sequence is TGTGCCAGCAGTACACAGGGGTTAGAGACCCAGTACTTC. Protein product: CASSTQGLETQYF.

The V call is TRBV19, the J call TRBJ1-5; D unclear. This CDR3 comprises 13 residues. The germline gives CDR1 LNHDA, CDR2 SQIVND (reference sequence). Trimming took off 4 bases at V and 7 bases at J, with 11 bases between the two ends. Written as DNA, the CDR3 is TGTGCCAGTAGTACAGCGGGTCTACAGCCCCAGCATTTT. Translation: CASSTAGLQPQHF.

The chain employs TRBV2 and TRBJ1-2, with a weak D call TRBD1 (5 bases). The germline V gene encodes CDR1 SNHLY and CDR2 FYNNEI. This CDR3 spans 15 amino acids. Trimming cost V 0 bases and J 2 bases, with 10 bases left between them. The CDR3 sequence: CASSEASRGNYGYTF. DNA for the CDR3: TGTGCCAGCAGTGAAGCGAGTCGGGGGAACTATGGCTACACCTTC.

This chain connects TRBV5-4 to TRBJ1-2; D gene uncertain. The CDR3 consists of 14 residues. The germline V and J ends were trimmed by 0 bases and 5 bases, with 11 bases remaining between them. CDR1 is SGHNT and CDR2 is YYREEE in the germline V gene (reference sequence). The CDR3 DNA follows: TGTGCCAGCAGCTTGGAGGGCGGGAATTATGGCTACACCTTC. As protein: CASSLEGGNYGYTF. The variable domain in full, with the rest retrieved from reference TRBV5-4 and TRBJ1-2, is ETGVTQSPTHLIKTRGQQVTLRCSSQSGHNTVSWYQQALGQGPQFIFQYYREEENGRGNFPPRFSGLQFPNYSSELNVNALELDDSALYLCASSLEGGNYGYTFGSGTRLTVV.

V is TRBV27 and J is TRBJ2-1, with a weak D call TRBD2 (6 bases). V lost 2 bases to trimming and J lost 8 bases, with 10 bases between them. Looked up from germline, CDR1 is MNHEY and CDR2 is SMNVEV (reference sequence). This CDR3 is 13 amino acids long. CDR3 sequence (DNA): TGTGCCAGCAGTTTACGGGAGTCCTATGAGCAGTTCTTC. It is translated as CASSLRESYEQFF.

The gene calls are TRBV5-1 and TRBJ2-3, with TRBD2 identical over 9 bases. J lost 1 base, V lost 3 bases, and 6 bases had no gene match. The CDR3 spans 16 residues. Germline lookup yields CDR1 SGHRS and CDR2 YFSETQ. CDR3 sequence reads: CASSSIAGVGTDTQYF. DNA of the CDR3: TGCGCCAGCAGCTCAATAGCGGGGGTAGGCACAGATACGCAGTATTTT. Full variable domain (rest looked up from reference TRBV5-1 and TRBJ2-3): KAGVTQTPRYLIKTRGQQVTLSCSPISGHRSVSWYQQTPGQGLQFLFEYFSETQRNKGNFPGRFSGRQFSNSRSEMNVSTLELGDSALYLCASSSIAGVGTDTQYFGPGTRLTVL.

The rearrangement uses TRBV5-5 and TRBJ2-7; D is unclear. The V end lost 1 base, the J end lost 5 bases, and 4 bases lay between the germline ends. Germline lookup yields CDR1 SGHKS and CDR2 YYEKEE (reference sequence). The CDR3 covers 11 residues. CDR3 protein: CASSLSNEQYF. The CDR3 nucleotides read TGTGCCAGCAGCTTGTCCAACGAGCAGTACTTC.

The rearrangement uses TRBV11-2 and TRBJ1-2; tentatively, D is TRBD1 (6 bases). The germline CDR1 and CDR2 sequences are SGHAT and FQNNGV. The CDR3 covers 14 residues. The V and J ends lost 3 bases and 4 bases respectively, with 12 bases between them. CDR3 coding DNA: TGTGCCAGCAGCTTCCTCGGGACACCCTATGGCTACACCTTC. Amino acids: CASSFLGTPYGYTF. The whole variable domain, remainder taken from reference TRBV11-2 and TRBJ1-2, is EAGVAQSPRYKIIEKRQSVAFWCNPISGHATLYWYQQILGQGPKLLIQFQNNGVVDDSQLPKDRFSAERLKGVDSTLKIQPAKLEDSAVYLCASSFLGTPYGYTFGSGTRLTVV.

V is TRBV13 and J is TRBJ2-2, with 10 bases that match TRBD2. This CDR3 contains 16 residues. Germline loops: CDR1 PRHDT, CDR2 FYEKMQ (reference sequence). V trimming: 2 bases; J trimming: 3 bases; junction bases outside the gene matches: 3. The CDR3 is CASSLYSGGHTGELFF. CDR3 DNA sequence: TGTGCCAGCAGCTTATATAGCGGGGGGCACACCGGGGAGCTGTTTTTT. Based on the CDR3 plus reference TRBV13 and TRBJ2-2, the full variable domain is AAGVIQSPRHLIKEKRETATLKCYPIPRHDTVYWYQQGPGQDPQFLISFYEKMQSDKGSIPDRFSAQQFSDYHSELNMSSLELGDSALYFCASSLYSGGHTGELFFGEGSRLTVL.